This entry features one TCR beta chain sequence. Its antigen is unidentified. Profiling relied on immunoSEQ multiplex PCR, and the TCRdb table lists in-frame clones only, not all of them. The repertoire consists of over 90,000 clones, with around 80% occurring once and the leading ten covering approximately 5.5%. The data originate from a study of glioma-infiltrating T cells after dendritic cell vaccination. Study-level information: Samples are from glioblastoma patients in Phase I and II dendritic cell vaccine trials. Study-wide results and caveats: Estimated pretreatment TIL content predicted outcome after dendritic cell vaccination.

The V gene's germline CDR1 is SGHRS and CDR2 YFSETQ. The CDR3 is made up of 13 amino acids. V lost 1 base and J lost 3, with 7 bases in between. The sample's time point: after dendritic cell vaccination, including at tumor progression/relapse. This specimen was blood, taken after dendritic cell vaccination. The sequence derives from a human donor with glioblastoma. The chain has TRBV5-1 and TRBJ1-1; no firm D call. In nucleotides, the CDR3 is TGCGCCAGCAGCTTGTATGCGGACACTGAAGCTTTCTTT. It specifies CASSLYADTEAFF.